The clone carrying this TCR beta chain was counted a few times. Its antigen is still unknown. The data were obtained in a study of T-cell reconstitution after alpha-beta-depleted transplantation in children. Study results and caveats: Reported findings indicate that, about two months after transplant, alpha-beta T cells came from several hundred expanded clones, which were derived from non-depleted graft cells. Diversity of TCRbeta at day 60 was high in some patients, arising from surviving recipient T cells and thymic progenitors. Newly produced T cells mostly provided counts and TCRbeta diversity after one year, as hyperexpanded clones declined.

Library preparation (for TCRbeta) was performed with unique molecular identifiers. TCRdb re-called the PCR reads through MiXCR, storing one row per CDR3 protein. The sample has more than 500,000 distinct CDR3 sequences; around 10% are singletons. CDR1 and CDR2 from the germline V gene are MGHRA and YSYEKL. J was trimmed by 1 base and V by 4 bases; bases with no gene match: 12. The CDR3 has 18 residues. Sequenced material: PBMCs, mostly from graft donor cells, taken 180 days after TCRalphabeta/CD19-depleted stem cell transplant. The chain carries TRBV4-1 and TRBJ2-1; 8 bases are shared with TRBD1. The origin of this receptor is a female patient under 10 years old who had a stem cell transplant for aplastic anemia, so the T cells may come from the graft donor. The CDR3, as DNA: TGCGCCAGCAGCCGAGCAGACAGGGGATACCAGTCCTACAATGAGCAGTTCTTC. Residues: CASSRADRGYQSYNEQFF.